Listed below are T cell receptor beta chains from one sample, sequenced in a study of graft-versus-host responses after intestinal transplantation. Assay used: immunoSEQ multiplex PCR; TCRdb lists only in-frame clones, some missing. Among fewer than 130,000 clones, around 93% were seen once, and the ten largest hold roughly 0.5%. Their recognized antigens are unknown. This sample comprised unstimulated CD8+ T cells sorted from spleen or lymph node cells, obtained before intestinal transplant. The receptors were sampled from a human donor who received an intestinal transplant. Both conserved end residues are part of each CDR3. A D gene is named only where the DNA matches it firmly. Clone sizes are given selectively: once, few, many, or a class where the clone is expanded.

TRBV10-3	TRBJ2-7	NA	NA	TGTGCCATCAGTGAGTCGAATGGGGACTACGAGCAGTACTTC	CAISESNGDYEQYF
TRBV7-9	TRBJ2-7	NA	NA	TGTGCCAGCAGCTTAGGTTTGGGGTTCAACTACGAGCAGTACTTC	CASSLGLGFNYEQYF
TRBV25-1	TRBJ1-1	NA	NA	TGTGCCAGCAGTTCGATCCAGACAGGCCTCATGGACACTGAAGCTTTCTTT	CASSSIQTGLMDTEAFF
TRBV6-5	TRBJ2-7	NA	NA	TGTGCCAGCCACGTTCGGCGGGATGGCTACGAGCAGTACTTC	CASHVRRDGYEQYF
TRBV15	TRBJ2-1	NA	NA	TGTGCCACCAGCGGTCAAAATTATGAGCAGTTCTTC	CATSGQNYEQFF
TRBV27	TRBJ2-7	TRBD1	NA	TGTGCCAGCAGTGCCCGACAGGGTTACGAGCAGTACTTC	CASSARQGYEQYF
TRBV4-2	TRBJ2-7	NA	NA	TGTGCCAGCAGCCAAGATTCGAACAGTCATAATTCATACGAGCAGTACTTC	CASSQDSNSHNSYEQYF
TRBV29-1	TRBJ2-3	NA	NA	TGCAGCGTTGTTTGGGCCACCTCTAGCACAGATACGCAGTATTTT	CSVVWATSSTDTQYF
TRBV4-1	TRBJ2-7	NA	NA	TGCGCCAGCAGCCAAGATGCCAGGTCGGACGAGCAGTACTTC	CASSQDARSDEQYF
TRBV6-1	TRBJ1-1	NA	once	TGTGCCAGCAGTGAATTGAGGGGAAACACTGAAGCTTTCTTT	CASSELRGNTEAFF
TRBV27	TRBJ1-1	NA	NA	TGTGCCAGCAGGGTTCGACAGGCCCCGAGCACTGAAGCTTTCTTT	CASRVRQAPSTEAFF
TRBV19	TRBJ2-1	TRBD2	NA	TGTGCCAGTCGCCCCGGGACTAGCTACAATGAGCAGTTCTTC	CASRPGTSYNEQFF
TRBV10-3	TRBJ2-3	TRBD2	NA	TGTGCCATCAGGAGGACTAGCGGGAGTGAAGATACGCAGTATTTT	CAIRRTSGSEDTQYF
TRBV6-5	TRBJ1-1	TRBD1	NA	TGTGCCAGCAGGACAGGGGCTCTGAACACTGAAGCTTTCTTT	CASRTGALNTEAFF
TRBV7-3	TRBJ2-1	NA	NA	TGTGCCAGCAGCTCCACCAGGACTACCAGTGGGGGATACAATGAGCAGTTCTTC	CASSSTRTTSGGYNEQFF
TRBV5-1	TRBJ2-1	TRBD2	NA	TGCGCCAGCAGCCGTCGGGAGGACAATTACAATGAGCAGTTCTTC	CASSRREDNYNEQFF
TRBV6-1	TRBJ1-1	NA	few	TGTGCCAGCAGTAAAAGGACGGAGGTCACTGAAGCTTTCTTT	CASSKRTEVTEAFF
TRBV10-1	TRBJ2-3	NA	NA	TGCGCCAGCAGTGAGACCCCCCTCGCCACTAGCACAGATACGCAGTATTTT	CASSETPLATSTDTQYF
TRBV6-1	TRBJ2-2	NA	NA	TGTGCCAGCAGTGAAGTTACCAGGACAGTCAACACCGGGGAGCTGTTTTTT	CASSEVTRTVNTGELFF
TRBV5-6	TRBJ1-1	NA	NA	TGTGCCAGCAGCTTGAAGGCGAGTGGTCTCCAAGCTTTCTTT	CASSLKASGLQAFF
TRBV30	TRBJ1-1	NA	NA	TGTGCCTGGAGTGTTAATGGGGACACTGAAGCTTTCTTT	CAWSVNGDTEAFF
TRBV25-1	TRBJ2-4	TRBD2	NA	TGTGCCAGCAGTCCGGGAGGGCCAAGCAAAAACATTCAGTACTTC	CASSPGGPSKNIQYF
TRBV6-6	TRBJ1-1	NA	NA	TGTGCCAGCAGTTTCCGACTGGAAGCTTTCTTT	CASSFRLEAFF
TRBV19	TRBJ2-3	NA	NA	TGTGCCAGTACCAAAGGGGATACGCAGTATTTT	CASTKGDTQYF
TRBV29-1	TRBJ2-7	TRBD2	NA	TGCAGCGCCGCCGGGACTAGCGTCTACGAGCAGTACTTC	CSAAGTSVYEQYF